This TCR beta chain originates from a study of regulatory T cells in long-lasting Graves disease. This clonotype was observed at least ten times. To make TCR beta libraries, researchers used iRepertoire HTBI primers and Arm-PCR of CDR3 regions. TCRdb called the multiplex PCR reads again in MiXCR, with one record for every CDR3 protein. This table has roughly 300,000 distinct CDR3 sequences, roughly a fifth appearing once. Documented time point: persistent/refractory GD, antithyroid drugs over 5 years with positive TRAb. RNA extracted from PBMCs served as the sequencing template. The germline V gene has CDR1 MNHEY and CDR2 SVGEGT. V was pared by 4 bases and J by 4 bases, with 10 bases of the junction left unmatched. The CDR3 runs 16 residues.

The J gene is TRBJ2-7, the V gene TRBV6-2 or TRBV6-3; TRBD1 agrees at 10 bases. Sample: peripheral blood mononuclear cells (PBMCs), taken when the disease was refractory, from a patient treated with antithyroid drugs. This receptor was taken from a female donor with Graves disease. The CDR3 nucleotides are TGTGCCAGCAGTTTCGAAGGGACAGGGGATCCTTACGAGCAGTACTTC. Its protein is CASSFEGTGDPYEQYF.